Shown below are 25 T cell receptor beta chains from a single sample sequenced in a study of shared clonotypes between healthy human individuals (dated by TCRdb to 2018 to 2020). Library creation used the immunoSEQ multiplex PCR assay. Here the immuneACCESS table is served through TCRdb, limited to in-frame sequences with V and J called. Missing clones are a known gap in these copies; in checked studies unresolved V genes cover under half, and the rest lacks a known reason. Recorded for this sample are hundreds of thousands of clones; about three quarters of them occurred a single time. Jointly, the top ten make up under 2% of the sample. Sequencing was done on a sample of memory CD4+ T cells sorted from blood. Per the publication, the cell subset or site label means: CD45RA-negative fraction. These receptors were collected from a woman aged 30 to 39 in good health.

This chain joins TRBV5-4 and TRBJ2-4; 8 bases match TRBD1. Unmatched junction bases numbered 8, after V lost 4 bases and J lost 11 bases. The CDR3 extends over 13 amino acids. CDR1 is SGHNT and CDR2 is YYREEE in the germline V gene (reference sequence). CDR3 region: CASSLGQGIVQYF. CDR3 bases: TGTGCCAGCAGCCTCGGACAGGGTATCGTTCAGTACTTC.

The rearrangement links TRBV27 to TRBJ2-7; D call uncertain. The CDR3 runs to 15 residues. With 3 bases removed from V and 0 bases from J, the gap between germline ends came to 12 bases. The germline V gene has CDR1 MNHEY and CDR2 SMNVEV (reference sequence). CDR3 region: CASSFRQASSYEQYF. DNA for the CDR3: TGTGCCAGCAGTTTCCGTCAGGCAAGCTCCTACGAGCAGTACTTC.

Written as DNA, the CDR3 is TGTGCCAGCAGCTCGGGACAGTACGAGCAGTACTTC. Translating gives CASSSGQYEQYF. The chain is built from TRBV7-9 and TRBJ2-7; 7 positions agree with TRBD1. The CDR3 contains 12 residues. With V trimmed by 4 bases and J by 4 bases, 1 base remained unmatched. Germline-derived CDR1 and CDR2 are SEHNR and FQNEAQ (reference sequence).

The gene calls are TRBV5-4 and TRBJ2-7; 12 bases align to TRBD2. This CDR3 has 14 residues. Germline assignment: CDR1 SGHNT and CDR2 YYREEE (reference sequence). The junction had 3 bases not matched to a gene; V was cut back by 4 bases and J by 4 bases. The CDR3 bases are TGTGCCAGCAGCCCTACTAGCGGGGGGTACGAGCAGTACTTC. As protein: CASSPTSGGYEQYF. Together with reference TRBV5-4 and TRBJ2-7, the CDR3 gives the full variable domain: ETGVTQSPTHLIKTRGQQVTLRCSSQSGHNTVSWYQQALGQGPQFIFQYYREEENGRGNFPPRFSGLQFPNYSSELNVNALELDDSALYLCASSPTSGGYEQYFGPGTRLTVT.

A few counts support this clone. The chain links TRBV6-6 to TRBJ1-4; no clear D gene. This CDR3 has 13 residues. Germline lookup yields CDR1 MNHNY and CDR2 SVGAGI (reference sequence). Trimming left V 4 bases short and J 7 bases short, with 10 bases between. The CDR3 loop is CASSSRLGEKLFF. The CDR3 DNA reads TGTGCCAGCAGTTCCAGATTGGGTGAAAAACTGTTTTTT.

V is TRBV19 and J is TRBJ2-3; 8 positions match TRBD2. Trimming cost V 9 bases and J 4 bases; bases outside gene matches: 6. This CDR3 is built from 13 residues. Germline values: CDR1 LNHDA, CDR2 SQIVND (reference sequence). CDR3 in amino acids: CASCTSGSDTQYF. The DNA of the CDR3 is TGTGCCAGCTGTACTAGCGGTTCAGATACGCAGTATTTT.

The V and J genes are TRBV5-1 and TRBJ2-5; 7 bases fit TRBD2. The CDR3 loop spans 16 amino acids. J lost 2 bases, V lost 3 bases, and 10 bases had no gene match. Germline lookup yields CDR1 SGHRS and CDR2 YFSETQ. In DNA form, the CDR3 reads TGCGCCAGCAGCTATACTCCCCCGGGGGGACAAGAGACCCAGTACTTC. Amino acid sequence: CASSYTPPGGQETQYF.

This clone was detected a few times. The chain recombines TRBV7-8 with TRBJ2-4; the D gene is possibly TRBD1 (6 bases). Germline CDR1 and CDR2: SGHVS and FQNEAQ. Trimming pared 5 bases from V and 7 bases from J, leaving 18 bases between. This CDR3 is built from 15 residues. CDR3 nucleotides: TGTGCCAGCAGCAAAGAACAGGGCTGGGGGAACATTCAGTACTTC. This translates into CASSKEQGWGNIQYF.

This clone was detected once. The V and J genes are TRBV7-9 and TRBJ1-2; perhaps TRBD1 as D (5 bases). The CDR3 is 13 amino acids. Germline lookup yields CDR1 SEHNR and CDR2 FQNEAQ (reference sequence). V was cut by 3 bases and J by 4 bases, with 9 bases left in between. Here the CDR3 DNA reads TGTGCCAGCAGCTTGTCAGGGTCCTATGGCTACACCTTC. Protein product: CASSLSGSYGYTF.

J is TRBJ2-7 and V is TRBV7-9, with 9 bases identical to TRBD1. CDR1 and CDR2 from the germline V gene are SEHNR and FQNEAQ (reference sequence). This CDR3 is 14 amino acids long. The J segment lost 5 bases and the V segment lost 5 bases, leaving 7 bases of the junction unmatched. The CDR3 DNA sequence: TGTGCCAGCAGCATCGGACAGGGGATGCACGAGCAGTACTTC. Its translation: CASSIGQGMHEQYF.

This sequence joins TRBV7-2 and TRBJ2-1; TRBD2 agrees at 8 bases. Germline loops: CDR1 SGHTA, CDR2 FQGNSA. The CDR3 consists of 16 residues. Unmatched junction bases numbered 6, after V lost 4 bases and J lost 1 base. The CDR3 DNA reads TGTGCCAGCAGCTCCCAAGCGGGAGTGTCCTACAATGAGCAGTTCTTC. Protein sequence: CASSSQAGVSYNEQFF.

This clone appeared a single time. The V and J genes are TRBV5-5 and TRBJ1-1; D is uncertain. Germline CDR1 reads SGHKS; CDR2 reads YYEKEE (reference sequence). This CDR3 region has 14 residues. V was shortened by 5 bases and J by 2 bases, with 13 bases between the two germline ends. CDR3 bases: TGTGCCAGCAGATTGCTATTGGGAAACACTGAAGCTTTCTTT. Its protein is CASRLLLGNTEAFF.

This sequence joins TRBV2 and TRBJ2-1, with 8 bases identical to TRBD1. Germline V lookup: CDR1 SNHLY, CDR2 FYNNEI. The CDR3 consists of 13 residues. J gave up 6 bases and V 4 bases, and 2 bases lay outside the gene matches. The CDR3 DNA is TGTGCCAGCAGTGTCCAGGGGGCCAATGAGCAGTTCTTC. This encodes CASSVQGANEQFF.

The chain combines TRBV4-1 with TRBJ2-6; TRBD2 is a possible D gene (6 bases). Between the trimmed V and J ends, which lost 4 bases and 7 bases, there was a span of 8 bases. Per the germline V gene, CDR1 is MGHRA and CDR2 is YSYEKL. The CDR3 runs to 13 residues. CDR3 bases: TGCGCCAGCAGCCGGGGGGAAGCCAACGTCCTGACTTTC. Its translation: CASSRGEANVLTF.

The V call is TRBV4-1, the J call TRBJ1-2; TRBD1 matches at 9 bases. The J segment lost 13 bases and the V segment lost 4 bases, leaving 16 bases of the junction unmatched. The germline V gene encodes CDR1 MGHRA and CDR2 YSYEKL. The CDR3 covers 15 residues. The CDR3 sequence is CASSLLQGTGFRATF. The CDR3 DNA reads TGCGCCAGCAGCCTCCTACAGGGGACAGGGTTTAGGGCCACCTTC.

V usage is TRBV19 and J usage is TRBJ2-4, with TRBD1 matching 9 bases. V lost 4 bases and J lost 3; bases outside the gene matches: 10. Germline V gives CDR1 LNHDA, CDR2 SQIVND (reference sequence). The CDR3 totals 17 residues. For the CDR3, the DNA is TGTGCCAGTAGTAATAACAGGGGGCGATTGGACAAAAACATTCAGTACTTC. It encodes CASSNNRGRLDKNIQYF.

This clone turned up a few times. The CDR3 protein is CAYRTGEIGGYTF. The CDR3 bases are TGTGCCTACCGGACAGGGGAAATTGGTGGCTACACCTTC. The chain joins TRBV30 to TRBJ1-2; 9 bases match TRBD1. CDR1 and CDR2 from the germline V gene are GTSNPN and SVGIG (reference sequence). V shed 7 bases and J 7 bases; nucleotides not matched to a gene: 10. This CDR3 comprises 13 residues.

This clone came up once. In the same sample, other DNA sequences code for this CDR3. The chain combines TRBV11-2 with TRBJ2-5, with D unclear. The better agreement between TRBJ2-7 and the DNA end casts doubt on the J call. In germline, CDR1 is SGHAT, CDR2 FQNNGV. This CDR3 has 13 residues. The CDR3 bases are TGTGCCAGCAGCTTAGGGAACAACTACGAGCAGTACTTC. It translates to CASSLGNNYEQYF.

This clone appeared once. The J gene is TRBJ2-7, the V gene TRBV10-2, with 12 bases identical to TRBD2. Germline assignment: CDR1 WSHSY and CDR2 SAAADI. V trimming: 7 bases; J trimming: 2 bases; junction bases outside the gene matches: 9. The CDR3 runs 16 residues. The CDR3 DNA follows: TGCGCCAGCACGGGACTAGCGGGCGAGGGTACCTACGAGCAGTACTTC. Amino acids: CASTGLAGEGTYEQYF.

This clone has a single count. CDR3 coding DNA: TGTGCCAGCAGTTTGTACGGGGTGGGGGACTATGGCTACACCTTC. This codes for CASSLYGVGDYGYTF. The chain combines TRBV27 with TRBJ1-2; a possible D gene is TRBD1 (5 bases). The germline V gene has CDR1 MNHEY and CDR2 SMNVEV (reference sequence). The germline V and J ends were trimmed by 3 bases and 3 bases, with 14 bases remaining between them. There are 15 residues in the CDR3.

This chain connects TRBV10-3 to TRBJ2-3, with D tentatively TRBD2 (5 bases). V gave up 2 bases and J gave up 4 bases, with 10 bases separating them. Germline V lookup: CDR1 ENHRY, CDR2 SYGVKD. The CDR3 covers 14 residues. As DNA, the CDR3 is TGTGCCATCAGTGAGGGGAGTCGGGCAGATACGCAGTATTTT. Translating gives CAISEGSRADTQYF.

V and J are TRBV28 and TRBJ2-7; 14 bases fit TRBD2. The CDR3 loop spans 17 amino acids. Germline-derived CDR1 and CDR2 are MDHEN and SYDVKM. Germline trimming cut 5 bases from V and 3 bases from J; bases unmatched to any gene: 9. The CDR3 region has the DNA TGTGCCAGCAGTCTCGCCTTTGGACTAGCGGGAGGCTACGAGCAGTACTTC. It translates to CASSLAFGLAGGYEQYF.

This clone has a single count. CDR3 DNA sequence: TGTGCCAGCAGCCTAGGGACAGAGGAAAAACTGTTTTTT. Encoded protein: CASSLGTEEKLFF. This sequence joins TRBV5-4 and TRBJ1-4, with 7 positions matching TRBD1. Germline V gene lookup returns CDR1 SGHNT and CDR2 YYREEE (reference sequence). This CDR3 comprises 13 residues. V was pared by 4 bases and J by 8 bases, with 5 bases of the junction left unmatched.

The chain joins TRBV5-4 to TRBJ1-4; no reliable D call. This CDR3 contains 13 residues. Trimming left V 7 bases short and J 1 base short, with 8 bases between. Germline values: CDR1 SGHNT, CDR2 YYREEE (reference sequence). The CDR3 protein is CASGEGTNEKLFF. The CDR3 nucleotides are TGTGCCAGCGGAGAGGGAACTAATGAAAAACTGTTTTTT.

This clone was counted at least ten times. The CDR3 region is CASSLHSPGRENEQYF. The DNA for the CDR3 is TGTGCCAGCAGCTTACACTCCCCGGGGAGGGAAAACGAGCAGTACTTC. The J gene is TRBJ2-7, the V gene TRBV7-9; TRBD2 matches 7 bases. This CDR3 has 16 residues. Unmatched junction bases numbered 12, after V lost 2 bases and J lost 5 bases. Germline V gene data show CDR1 as SEHNR and CDR2 as FQNEAQ (reference sequence).